A single sample is the source of the 31 T cell receptor beta chains below, sequenced in a study of T cell responses to AZD1222 COVID-19 vaccine. Generated by immunoSEQ multiplex PCR, the TCRdb table keeps only in-frame clones and is missing some. Of around 100,000 clones listed, approximately 96% are singletons. The sequencing used peripheral blood, collected on day 0 of AZD1222 vaccination. These receptors were taken from an adult in good health.

The chain combines TRBV11-3 with TRBJ2-5; D gene ambiguous. The V gene lost 5 bases and the J gene lost 1 base, with 2 bases spanning the gap. The CDR3 covers 11 residues. Germline assignment: CDR1 SGHNT and CDR2 YENEEA. The CDR3 DNA reads as TGTGCCAGCAGCCGCCAAGAGACCCAGTACTTC. Translating it yields CASSRQETQYF.

The rearrangement joins TRBV4-1 to TRBJ1-1; D is possibly TRBD1 (6 bases). Germline-derived CDR1 and CDR2 are MGHRA and YSYEKL. CDR3 size: 16 residues. V was pared by 0 bases and J by 1 base, with 12 bases between. The CDR3 sequence: CASSQDVRGWNTEAFF. The CDR3 coding sequence is TGCGCCAGCAGCCAAGATGTCAGGGGCTGGAACACTGAAGCTTTCTTT.

The gene calls are TRBV29-1 and TRBJ1-2; TRBD1 is a possible D gene (6 bases). Trimming stripped 4 bases from V and 8 bases from J, with 17 bases between. Germline V gives CDR1 SQVTM, CDR2 ANQGSEA. This CDR3 contains 13 residues. The CDR3 is CSVVVGQGTGYTF. In DNA form, the CDR3 reads TGCAGCGTTGTAGTAGGGCAGGGGACGGGCTACACCTTC.

This rearrangement joins TRBV30 to TRBJ2-1; 7 positions match TRBD2. The junction had 13 bases not matched to a gene; V was cut back by 4 bases and J by 10 bases. Germline V gene lookup returns CDR1 GTSNPN and CDR2 SVGIG (reference sequence). The CDR3 spans 14 residues. CDR3 nucleotides: TGTGCCTGGAACTGGCTAGCGGACCATGAGGAGCAGTTCTTC. Amino acid sequence: CAWNWLADHEEQFF.

V is TRBV19 and J is TRBJ1-1; D is unclear. The CDR3 sequence is 13 residues long. V gave up 1 base and J gave up 8 bases, with 11 bases separating them. Germline loops: CDR1 LNHDA, CDR2 SQIVND (reference sequence). CDR3 sequence: CASSIGWPPEAFF. The CDR3 nucleotides read TGTGCCAGTAGTATAGGTTGGCCACCCGAAGCTTTCTTT.

The chain carries TRBV7-9 and TRBJ1-5; 9 nucleotides match TRBD1. From germline, CDR1 is SEHNR and CDR2 FQNEAQ (reference sequence). CDR3 length: 15 amino acids. With V trimmed by 1 base and J by 4 bases, 2 bases remained unmatched. In DNA, the CDR3 is TGTGCCAGCAGCTTAGGGGGACAGGGTAATCAGCCCCAGCATTTT. It is translated as CASSLGGQGNQPQHF.

The rearrangement uses TRBV15 and TRBJ1-2; no firm D call. Germline loops: CDR1 LNHNV, CDR2 YYDKDF (reference sequence). The V end lost 6 bases, the J end lost 5 bases, and 16 bases lay between the germline ends. This CDR3 is built from 14 residues. For the CDR3, the DNA is TGTGCCACCAGAGGAGGAGGGAAAAAGTATGGCTACACCTTC. This translates into CATRGGGKKYGYTF.

V and J are TRBV5-1 and TRBJ1-2; possible D gene TRBD1, 6 bases. V lost 3 bases and J 6 bases, leaving 15 bases between the germline ends. CDR3 length: 14 amino acids. CDR1 and CDR2 from the germline V gene are SGHRS and YFSETQ. CDR3 sequence (DNA): TGCGCCAGCAGCTCCACCGGGACATCTGATGGCTACACCTTC. As protein: CASSSTGTSDGYTF.

The gene calls are TRBV7-9 and TRBJ2-7; no definite D call. This CDR3 comprises 16 residues. The germline CDR1 and CDR2 sequences are SEHNR and FQNEAQ (reference sequence). V lost 1 base and J 0 bases, leaving 13 bases between the germline ends. The CDR3, as DNA: TGTGCCAGCAGCTTAGATGACGGCGGTTCCTCCTACGAGCAGTACTTC. It translates to CASSLDDGGSSYEQYF.

The rearrangement uses TRBV6-1 and TRBJ1-5; 9 nucleotides agree with TRBD1. Germline CDR1 is MNHNS and CDR2 is SASEGT. The CDR3 has 18 amino acids. The J segment lost 6 bases and the V segment lost 4 bases, leaving 16 bases of the junction unmatched. CDR3 in DNA: TGTGCCAGCAGTGTTCATATAAGCGGACAGGGGAGAGGTCAGCCCCAGCATTTT. Translated: CASSVHISGQGRGQPQHF.

The chain uses TRBV19 and TRBJ1-6; D is undetermined. Trimming took 6 bases from V and 7 from J, leaving 7 bases between them. This CDR3 has 12 residues. From germline, CDR1 is LNHDA and CDR2 SQIVND (reference sequence). In nucleotides, the CDR3 is TGTGCCAGTAGAAGCGGGAATTCACCCCTCCACTTT. It specifies CASRSGNSPLHF.

The gene calls are TRBV28 and TRBJ2-4, with 8 bases matching TRBD2. CDR3 length: 17 amino acids. The junction had 11 bases not matched to a gene; V was cut back by 5 bases and J by 2 bases. Germline lookup yields CDR1 MDHEN and CDR2 SYDVKM. In DNA, the CDR3 is TGTGCCAGCAGTCCCTGGCGGGGGGTGGTGCCCAAAAACATTCAGTACTTC. Its translation is CASSPWRGVVPKNIQYF.

This clone has only one observation. The chain combines TRBV6-1 with TRBJ1-1, with a weak D call TRBD1 (5 bases). V shed 2 bases and J shed 1 base, with 14 bases lying between them. In germline, CDR1 is MNHNS, CDR2 SASEGT. This CDR3 is 16 amino acids long. The CDR3 protein is CASSETPGVSNTEAFF. CDR3 coding DNA: TGTGCCAGCAGTGAAACGCCGGGGGTGTCGAACACTGAAGCTTTCTTT.

This chain links TRBV2 with TRBJ1-2; 7 bases line up with TRBD1. Germline-derived CDR1 and CDR2 are SNHLY and FYNNEI. The CDR3 loop spans 13 amino acids. V was clipped by 3 bases and J by 7 bases; unmatched bases: 5. CDR3 amino acids: CASSDGRGGGYTF. CDR3 DNA sequence: TGTGCCAGCAGTGACGGCAGGGGGGGTGGCTACACCTTC.

This chain connects TRBV28 to TRBJ1-1, with TRBD1 identical over 8 bases. V lost 5 bases, J lost 5 bases, and 13 bases stayed unmatched. CDR1 MDHEN and CDR2 SYDVKM come from the germline V gene. The length of the CDR3 is 16 residues. The CDR3 here is CASSLFPGQAGTEAFF. The DNA for the CDR3 is TGTGCCAGCAGTCTCTTCCCGGGACAGGCGGGTACTGAAGCTTTCTTT.

The chain has TRBV2 and TRBJ2-7; weak D call: TRBD2 (6 bases). CDR1 and CDR2 (germline): SNHLY, FYNNEI. The length of the CDR3 is 15 residues. V was shortened by 6 bases and J by 2 bases, with 17 bases between the two germline ends. The CDR3 nucleotides read TGTGCCAGCAGGGACGTAGTAGCGGAGCCCTACGAGCAGTACTTC. Protein product: CASRDVVAEPYEQYF.

The gene calls are TRBV27 and TRBJ1-5; no definite D call. Germline V CDR1 and CDR2: MNHEY, SMNVEV (reference sequence). V dropped 6 bases and J dropped 0 bases, with 9 bases sitting between them. CDR3 length: 14 amino acids. CDR3 sequence (DNA): TGTGCCAGCAGCCGCCAATATAGCAATCAGCCCCAGCATTTT. Residues: CASSRQYSNQPQHF.

V gene TRBV28 combines with J gene TRBJ1-2; 7 nucleotides agree with TRBD1. V lost 2 bases, J lost 4 bases, and 7 bases stayed unmatched. The CDR3 contains 15 residues. Germline CDR1 reads MDHEN; CDR2 reads SYDVKM. CDR3 DNA sequence: TGTGCCAGCAGTTTAACGGGACAGTTCTTCTATGGCTACACCTTC. As protein: CASSLTGQFFYGYTF.

This chain connects TRBV6-5 to TRBJ1-1; D gene unclear. The V end lost 6 bases, the J end lost 4 bases, and 9 bases lay between the germline ends. The germline V gene has CDR1 MNHEY and CDR2 SVGAGI. The CDR3 consists of 12 residues. The CDR3 DNA reads as TGTGCCAGCAGCAGTTTGAGCACTGAAGCTTTCTTT. Amino acids: CASSSLSTEAFF.

This rearrangement joins TRBV19 to TRBJ2-2, with 9 nucleotides matching TRBD1. V trimming: 7 bases; J trimming: 3 bases; junction bases outside the gene matches: 12. Germline assignment: CDR1 LNHDA and CDR2 SQIVND (reference sequence). CDR3 size: 17 residues. The CDR3 spells CASTRPGGQGHTGELFF. The CDR3 coding sequence is TGTGCCAGTACCCGCCCTGGGGGACAGGGACACACCGGGGAGCTGTTTTTT.

V gene TRBV6-5 combines with J gene TRBJ1-2; 10 positions agree with TRBD1. Per germline, CDR1 MNHEY and CDR2 SVGAGI. V dropped 4 bases and J dropped 7; count of bases not matched to a gene: 12. This CDR3 is built from 16 residues. DNA for the CDR3: TGTGCCAGCAGTTCAACCGACAGGGGGCAAGTCGGTGGCTACACCTTC. Its protein is CASSSTDRGQVGGYTF.

This chain's CDR3 is CASRGAGTYNEQFF. The CDR3, as DNA: TGTGCCAGCAGGGGGGCAGGGACTTACAATGAGCAGTTCTTC. This chain joins TRBV28 and TRBJ2-1, with D perhaps given as TRBD1 or TRBD2 (6 bases each). This CDR3 has 14 residues. V lost 6 bases to trimming and J lost 4 bases, with 13 bases between them. Germline V CDR1 and CDR2: MDHEN, SYDVKM.

This clone was detected only once. The chain links TRBV30 to TRBJ2-3; TRBD2 agrees at 7 bases. CDR3 size: 11 residues. Per germline, CDR1 GTSNPN and CDR2 SVGIG (reference sequence). V lost 4 bases, J lost 8 bases, and 3 bases stayed unmatched. As DNA, the CDR3 is TGTGCCTGGATCCAGCGGGGTACGCAGTATTTT. Protein sequence: CAWIQRGTQYF.

The chain uses TRBV2 and TRBJ1-5, with D maybe TRBD1 (6 bases). Germline V gene sequence: CDR1 SNHLY, CDR2 FYNNEI. Trimming shortened V by 6 bases and J by 1 base, and 10 bases separated the two germline ends. The CDR3 sequence is 14 residues long. In DNA, the CDR3 is TGTGCCAGCAGCACCGACAGGAGCAATCAGCCCCAGCATTTT. It yields the protein CASSTDRSNQPQHF.

The gene calls are TRBV28 and TRBJ1-2; no clear D. The CDR3 has 12 amino acids. Germline V gene data show CDR1 as MDHEN and CDR2 as SYDVKM. V shed 5 bases and J shed 3 bases, with 7 bases lying between them. CDR3 protein: CASSPADYGYTF. The CDR3, as DNA: TGTGCCAGCAGTCCAGCAGACTATGGCTACACCTTC.

The chain recombines TRBV5-1 with TRBJ2-3; D is unresolved. The CDR3 length is 13 residues. The germline gives CDR1 SGHRS, CDR2 YFSETQ. V was clipped by 5 bases and J by 2 bases, with 9 bases between them. The CDR3 DNA is TGCGCCAGCAGTCGATCAAACACAGATACGCAGTATTTT. Translating gives CASSRSNTDTQYF.

V and J are TRBV6-5 and TRBJ2-7; D ambiguous. CDR1 is MNHEY, CDR2 SVGAGI, per germline. The CDR3 runs to 15 residues. V was cut by 7 bases and J by 1 base, with 17 bases left in between. The CDR3 loop reads CASNLLKHPSYEQYF. The CDR3 coding sequence is TGTGCCAGCAACCTACTCAAACACCCTTCCTACGAGCAGTACTTC.

This clone was recorded only once. The J gene is TRBJ1-6, the V gene TRBV11-2; D gene unclear. Between the trimmed V and J ends, which lost 5 bases and 0 bases, there was a span of 14 bases. The germline V gene has CDR1 SGHAT and CDR2 FQNNGV. This CDR3 has 17 residues. This CDR3 reads CASSRDSRSSYNSPLHF. In DNA form, the CDR3 reads TGTGCCAGCAGCCGCGACTCCAGGAGCTCCTATAATTCACCCCTCCACTTT.

The gene calls are TRBV5-1 and TRBJ1-2; 7 nucleotides align to TRBD1. The CDR3 covers 15 residues. V shed 3 bases and J 6 bases; nucleotides not matched to a gene: 11. The germline gives CDR1 SGHRS, CDR2 YFSETQ. CDR3 protein: CASSSKPLQGNGYTF. CDR3 in DNA: TGCGCCAGCAGCTCAAAGCCACTACAGGGGAATGGCTACACCTTC.

The CDR3, as DNA: TGCGCCAGCAGCCCAGAAGGTGTACAGGGAAACACTGAAGCTTTCTTT. It yields the protein CASSPEGVQGNTEAFF. This chain links TRBV4-1 with TRBJ1-1; a possible D gene is TRBD1 (6 bases). V was clipped by 4 bases and J by 2 bases, with 17 bases between them. The CDR3 spans 16 residues. Germline V CDR1 and CDR2: MGHRA, YSYEKL.

The V call is TRBV6-5, the J call TRBJ1-4; perhaps TRBD1 as D (6 bases). Germline CDR1 reads MNHEY; CDR2 reads SVGAGI. The CDR3 length is 16 residues. The V end lost 0 bases, the J end lost 4 bases, and 12 bases lay between the germline ends. For the CDR3, the DNA is TGTGCCAGCAGTTACTCGAGGACAGCCCATAATGAAAAACTGTTTTTT. Amino acid sequence: CASSYSRTAHNEKLFF.